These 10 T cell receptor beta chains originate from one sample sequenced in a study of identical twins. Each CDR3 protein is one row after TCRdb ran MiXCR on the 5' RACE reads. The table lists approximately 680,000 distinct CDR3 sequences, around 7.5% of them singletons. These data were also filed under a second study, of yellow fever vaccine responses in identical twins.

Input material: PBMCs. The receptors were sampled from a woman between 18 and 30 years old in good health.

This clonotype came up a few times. This CDR3 reads CASSNGKAAPLVDTQYF. The CDR3 coding sequence is TGTGCCAGCAGTAATGGTAAAGCGGCCCCGCTGGTGGATACGCAGTATTTT. The V call is TRBV27, the J call TRBJ2-3, with a weak D call TRBD2 (5 bases). With 5 bases removed from V and 6 bases from J, the gap between germline ends came to 24 bases. Germline values: CDR1 MNHEY, CDR2 SMNVEV (reference sequence). The CDR3 consists of 17 residues.

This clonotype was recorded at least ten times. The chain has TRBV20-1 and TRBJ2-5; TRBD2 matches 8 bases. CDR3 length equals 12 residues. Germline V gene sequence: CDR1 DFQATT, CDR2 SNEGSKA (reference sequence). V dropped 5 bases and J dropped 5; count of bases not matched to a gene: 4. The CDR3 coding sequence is TGCAGTGCTCGGGGGGGCAGGGAGACCCAGTACTTC. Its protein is CSARGGRETQYF.

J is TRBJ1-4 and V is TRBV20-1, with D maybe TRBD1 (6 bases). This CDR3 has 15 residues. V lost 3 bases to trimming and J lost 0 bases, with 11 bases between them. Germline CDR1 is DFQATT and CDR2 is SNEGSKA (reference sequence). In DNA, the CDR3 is TGCAGTGCTAGGCCCAGGGGAGCAACTAATGAAAAACTGTTTTTT. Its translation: CSARPRGATNEKLFF.

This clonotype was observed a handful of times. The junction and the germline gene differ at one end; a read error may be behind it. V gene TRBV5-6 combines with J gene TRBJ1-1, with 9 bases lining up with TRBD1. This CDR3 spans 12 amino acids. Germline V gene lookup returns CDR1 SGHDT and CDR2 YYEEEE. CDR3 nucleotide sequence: TGTGCCAGCAGCTTGGGGGACAGGGTCGTAAGCTTT. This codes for CASSLGDRVVSF.

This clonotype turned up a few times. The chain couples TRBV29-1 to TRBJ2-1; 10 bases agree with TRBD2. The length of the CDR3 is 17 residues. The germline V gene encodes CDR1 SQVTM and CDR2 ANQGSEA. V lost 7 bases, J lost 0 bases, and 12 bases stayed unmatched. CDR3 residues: CSALARASGGSYNEQFF. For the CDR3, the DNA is TGCAGCGCACTAGCCCGGGCTAGCGGGGGCTCCTACAATGAGCAGTTCTTC.

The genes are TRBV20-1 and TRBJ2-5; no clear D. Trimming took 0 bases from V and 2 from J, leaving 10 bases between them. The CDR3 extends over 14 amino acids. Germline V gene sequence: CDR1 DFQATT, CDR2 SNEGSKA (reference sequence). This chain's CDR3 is CSARDVQRQETQYF. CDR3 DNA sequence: TGCAGTGCTAGAGACGTACAGCGTCAAGAGACCCAGTACTTC.

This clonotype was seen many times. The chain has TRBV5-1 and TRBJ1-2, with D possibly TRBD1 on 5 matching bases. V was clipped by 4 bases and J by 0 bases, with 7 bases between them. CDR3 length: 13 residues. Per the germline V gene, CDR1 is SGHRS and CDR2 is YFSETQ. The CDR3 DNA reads TGCGCCAGCAGCGGGGGGTCTAACTATGGCTACACCTTC. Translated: CASSGGSNYGYTF.

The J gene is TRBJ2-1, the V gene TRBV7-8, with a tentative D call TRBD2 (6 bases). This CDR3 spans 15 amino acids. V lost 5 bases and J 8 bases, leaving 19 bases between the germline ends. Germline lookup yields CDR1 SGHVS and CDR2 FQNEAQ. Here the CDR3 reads CASSPRAGKWYEQFF. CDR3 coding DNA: TGTGCCAGCAGCCCGAGGGCGGGGAAGTGGTATGAGCAGTTCTTC.

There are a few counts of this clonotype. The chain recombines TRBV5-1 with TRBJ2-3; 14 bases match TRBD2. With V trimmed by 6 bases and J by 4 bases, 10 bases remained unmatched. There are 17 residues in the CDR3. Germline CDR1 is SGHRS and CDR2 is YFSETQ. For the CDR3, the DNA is TGCGCCAGCAAGGGGACTAGCGGGAGTCTCCGCGCAGATACGCAGTATTTT. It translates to CASKGTSGSLRADTQYF.

CDR3 protein: CSAPPGGGSPLHF. The CDR3 region has the DNA TGCAGTGCCCCGCCGGGGGGCGGGTCACCCCTCCACTTT. J is TRBJ1-6 and V is TRBV20-1; possibly TRBD1 for D (6 bases). CDR3 length: 13 residues. The V end was cut by 6 bases, the J end by 10 bases, with 16 bases between. From germline, CDR1 is DFQATT and CDR2 SNEGSKA (reference sequence).